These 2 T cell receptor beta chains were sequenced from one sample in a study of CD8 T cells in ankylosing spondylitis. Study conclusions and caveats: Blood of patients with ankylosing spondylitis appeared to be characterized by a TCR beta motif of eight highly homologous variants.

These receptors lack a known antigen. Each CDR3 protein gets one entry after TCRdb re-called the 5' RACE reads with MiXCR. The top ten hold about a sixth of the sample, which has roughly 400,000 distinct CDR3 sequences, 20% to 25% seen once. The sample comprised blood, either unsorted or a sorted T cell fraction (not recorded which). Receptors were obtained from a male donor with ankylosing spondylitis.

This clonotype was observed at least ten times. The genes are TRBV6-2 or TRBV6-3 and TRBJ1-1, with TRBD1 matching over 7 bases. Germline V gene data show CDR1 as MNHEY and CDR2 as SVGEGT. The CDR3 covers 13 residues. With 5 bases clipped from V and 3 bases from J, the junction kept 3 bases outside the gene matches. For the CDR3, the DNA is TGTGCCAGCAGTAGAGGGACAGACACTGAAGCTTTCTTT. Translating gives CASSRGTDTEAFF.

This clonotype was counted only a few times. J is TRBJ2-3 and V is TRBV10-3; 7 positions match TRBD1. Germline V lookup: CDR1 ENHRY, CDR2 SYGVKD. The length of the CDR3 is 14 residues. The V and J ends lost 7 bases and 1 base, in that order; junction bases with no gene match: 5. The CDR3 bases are TGTGCCATCACACAGGGGCCTCGCACAGATACGCAGTATTTT. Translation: CAITQGPRTDTQYF.